What follows is one T cell receptor (beta chain) and its context. It lacks a known antigen. Base qualities were left out, and no much larger clone turns up one base away. Library preparation used the immunoSEQ multiplex PCR assay. A mixture of 60 forward primers for TCR Vbeta segments and 13 reverse primers for TCR Jbeta segments was used in the multiplex PCR. The CDR3 region of rearranged TCR beta genes was amplified from genomic DNA with a multiplex PCR assay. The amplified TCR beta libraries were sequenced on the Illumina HiSeq System as 87-base-pair reads. The authors processed their data as follows. Across the 500 to 850 repertoires, a later analysis counted tens of millions of unique TCR beta chains, approximately 12 million of which were shared by at least two donors. Raw reads were error-corrected and collapsed into unique sequences with a nearest-neighbor algorithm that merged closely related sequences to remove PCR and sequencing errors. V, D and J gene segments were assigned by aligning CDR3 sequences to IMGT reference sequences. For a sequence to be retained, at least a six-nucleotide match to both a V gene segment and a J gene segment was required. A rearrangement counted as productive if the CDR3 had no stop codons and remained in frame with V and J, and every other rearrangement counted as non-productive. CDR3 was defined according to IMGT convention as the region running from the second conserved V-encoded cysteine to the conserved J-encoded phenylalanine. Sequences without an unambiguous match to a single V gene segment were excluded from the earlier analysis of several hundred of the donors. An earlier analysis of just under 600 of the donors called V segments functional above 56.7% productive rearrangements and segregating when the between-donor standard deviation exceeded 5%. A statistical classification framework was built to diagnose cytomegalovirus status from the catalog of TCR beta chain sequences. V and J gene assignment, in a later analysis, came from comparing TCR nucleotide sequences with IMGT/GENE-DB human TR gene sequences. The TCRdist pipeline was used in a later analysis to assign CDR3 sequences and most-parsimonious VDJ recombination scenarios. In a later analysis, each TCR beta chain was defined by its CDR3 amino acid sequence together with its V-gene family, and reads without a unique V-gene family were excluded. As a way to deal with suspected cross-contamination and a sequencing artifact, a later analysis dropped roughly 600 nucleotide sequences that were highly shared and had low generation probability. A later analysis calculated a clonal expansion index for each public chain from normalized within-repertoire ranks of inferred template counts. In a later analysis, generation probabilities were computed using a VDJ recombination model fitted to out-of-frame rearrangements, and the results were checked against IGoR. Hypergeometric tests were used in a later analysis to score TCR-TCR, TCR-HLA and TCR-CMV co-occurrence, with a repertoire-size bias correction applied to the TCR pairs. To estimate false discovery rates, a later analysis permuted the HLA or CMV assignments 20 times. A later analysis grouped co-occurring TCRs with DBSCAN, adding TCRdist sequence similarity when clustering within HLA-allele-positive subsets. For co-occurrence clustering, repertoires with fewer than 30,000 or more than 120,000 public chains were excluded, along with roughly 5 repertoires with anomalous nucleotide sharing. Sourced from immuneACCESS, this table was stored by TCRdb with only in-frame sequences that have V and J called. A share of the clones is absent; for the studies checked, an unresolved V gene accounts for under half, and the remainder has no known explanation. The DNA was the basis for D and trimming; V, J and clone size are from that table. A total of roughly 84,000 clones appear in this sample, around three fifths of them only once. The ten top clones hold approximately 16% of the sample.

The sample is drawn from a study of cytomegalovirus exposure and HLA in healthy donors (dated by TCRdb to 2015 to 2018). Background for the entire study: In an earlier analysis of about 560 of the donors, under 300 Gb of sequence data and 120 million or so unique TCR beta sequences from about 180 million T cells were reported. Because of strong linkage in the cohort, roughly five DR-DQ haplotypes were treated as single units for association and clustering. An early release covering over 500 HLA-typed donors comprised roughly 300 gigabases of sequencing data and around 80 million unique TCR sequences. Of the approximately 400 genotyped donors, roughly 80% were placed in the genetic ancestry cluster associated with self-reported Caucasian donors. The T cell repertoires of some 700 subjects were profiled by immunosequencing and related to cytomegalovirus serostatus. In a later genetic analysis, genome-wide SNP genotypes for about three fifths of the 666 donors were used, and that subset was treated as a discovery cohort. Rather than using new phenotypic data, the later analysis identified candidate immune exposures from TCR beta sequences and from how often those sequences occurred across donors. Class I and class II HLA loci were covered by the typing at four-digit resolution. All discovery cohort repertoires had been generated on a single sequencing platform. Among about 390 genotyped donors of the cohort, an average of 235,054 unique TCR beta nucleotide sequences were sequenced per donor, roughly 20% of them non-productive. A separate validation cohort of approximately 130 different subjects was used in addition to the approximately 700-subject first cohort. The study combined high-throughput TCR immunosequencing, statistical association of individual TCRs with disease status, and machine learning to predict cytomegalovirus infection status. The aim of the study was to test whether cataloging public T cell receptors could identify signatures of past pathogen exposure. An earlier analysis of some 500 of the donors applied high-throughput TCR beta sequencing to assess whether each TCR beta V gene segment acted as functional or pseudogenic. A later analysis re-examined previously published TCR beta repertoires from more than 550 donors and added high-resolution HLA genotyping to investigate patterns of TCR occurrence. Typing coverage differed by locus: A, B, C, DRB1 and DQB1 were typed in about 629-640 donors, DQA1 in about 550, DPA1 in 600 to 610, and DPB1 in 450 to 480. Alongside the repertoire data, information on donor age, sex, ethnicity and CMV serostatus was compiled.

The cohort consisted of 600 to 750 healthy bone marrow donors. At the time of sampling, all cohort members were nominally healthy, though unrecorded immune exposures were likely present. The donor tested CMV seropositive, placing the donor among the approximately 290 seropositive members of the cohort. A peripheral blood sample was collected from each donor, and TCR beta sequencing was performed on peripheral blood mononuclear cells. Genomic DNA extraction from the blood cell samples was performed with the Qiagen DNeasy Blood Extraction Kit. From its cysteine to its phenylalanine, the CDR3 spans 14 amino acids. Left in the record is the CDR3 DNA by itself, 42 bases read in frame from the first base. Here V drops 1 base and J drops 5 bases, and the junction holds 4 bases not matched to any gene. Sequences SGHTA (CDR1) and FQGNSA (CDR2) are obtained from the germline V gene. General conclusions and limits of the study: The authors suggested that the approach could potentially be generalized to other disease states and immunological phenotypes. A later analysis reported that several top co-occurrence clusters appeared linked to parvovirus B19, influenza, CMV and Epstein-Barr virus. Linkage disequilibrium might explain the correlated functional status among segregating V segments, but an unknown experimental factor could not be excluded. In a later analysis, the rate of TCR association differed among HLA loci, with DRB1 alleles having the most associated TCRs and HLA-C alleles having the fewest. Cytomegalovirus status was reported to be diagnosed by the classifier with high specificity and sensitivity in both the original and validation cohorts. In an earlier analysis of some 500 of the donors, most TCR beta V segments were observed in productive rearrangements about 87% or about 30% of the time, broadly matching IMGT annotations. Roughly uniform sequencing depth across donors was assumed in presence/absence analyses, although this assumption may not hold. A few of the identified cytomegalovirus-associated TCR beta chains were confirmed in vitro to be specific for cytomegalovirus antigens. Assigning TCR associations to individual alleles was difficult when HLA alleles, especially DR and DQ, strongly co-occurred. At a false discovery rate of 0.05, a later analysis linked around 15,000 TCR beta sequences to specific HLA alleles. A cluster of highly shared sequence variants was judged likely to represent a technical artifact of the sequencing pipeline. The earlier analysis of approximately 540 of the donors excluded some 16 rarely observed V segments, including chromosome 9 orphons, because counts were too low. Some IMGT-functional V segments, including TRBV6-2 and TRBV6-3, could not be distinguished by the 87-base-pair reads and were therefore excluded. A further reported finding was that TCR beta sequences accurately predicted the HLA-A and HLA-B alleles for most subjects in the first cohort. CMV serostatus was the only immune exposure information available for the cohort. A later genetic analysis reported fewer N-insertions in productive TCRs among donors in an Asian-associated ancestry cluster than the roughly 700-donor mean. In a later analysis, most CMV-associated TCR beta chains were found to appear HLA-restricted, with HLA associations seemingly driven largely by CMV exposure. V-gene and J-gene trimming of TCR beta chains was associated with a missense DCLRE1C variant in a later genetic analysis, and the association was replicated in an independent cohort. Most TCR sequences were observed very rarely across donors, whereas some public TCRs were present in many individuals. A total of fewer than 200 TCR beta chains were listed by the study as associated with cytomegalovirus. Because HLA typing was unavailable for some donors at each locus, only the typed subset was used in association tests. In a later analysis, HLA-associated TCR beta chains showed more clonal expansion and lower generation probabilities than non-associated chains that were equally common. The cohort was sequenced for TCR beta chains only, and without alpha or paired-chain data the features that could be detected were limited.

The clonotype was recovered from a woman between 40 and 50 years old in good health and CMV-seropositive. The chain is assembled from TRBV7-2 and TRBJ2-5; a stretch of 7 junction bases matches TRBD2. The specimen was PBMCs. The nucleotide sequence reads as follows: TGTGCCAGCAGCTTAGGGGGGGGTGGCGAGACCCAGTACTTC. It translates to CASSLGGGGETQYF.